Included here is one T cell receptor (beta chain) sequence, with context. The making of cDNA relied on 5'RACE with 10-nucleotide random UMIs. TCRdb passed the 5' RACE reads through MiXCR, listing each CDR3 protein once. Seen here are roughly 76,000 distinct CDR3 sequences, about 14% observed once, and the top ten hold approximately 7.5%. The data belong to a study of neurological immune-mediated disorders. V lost 4 bases to trimming and J lost 0 bases, with 13 bases between them. Germline V gives CDR1 WNHNN, CDR2 SYGVQD (reference sequence). CDR3 length: 17 residues. The sequence derives from a woman aged 45-60 years in good health. The chain is built from TRBV10-1 and TRBJ2-6; possible D gene TRBD1, 5 bases. The material sequenced was PBMCs. The CDR3 DNA sequence: TGCGCCAGCAGTGGGGGCCCAGGACCCTCTGGGGCCAACGTCCTGACTTTC. It is translated as CASSGGPGPSGANVLTF.